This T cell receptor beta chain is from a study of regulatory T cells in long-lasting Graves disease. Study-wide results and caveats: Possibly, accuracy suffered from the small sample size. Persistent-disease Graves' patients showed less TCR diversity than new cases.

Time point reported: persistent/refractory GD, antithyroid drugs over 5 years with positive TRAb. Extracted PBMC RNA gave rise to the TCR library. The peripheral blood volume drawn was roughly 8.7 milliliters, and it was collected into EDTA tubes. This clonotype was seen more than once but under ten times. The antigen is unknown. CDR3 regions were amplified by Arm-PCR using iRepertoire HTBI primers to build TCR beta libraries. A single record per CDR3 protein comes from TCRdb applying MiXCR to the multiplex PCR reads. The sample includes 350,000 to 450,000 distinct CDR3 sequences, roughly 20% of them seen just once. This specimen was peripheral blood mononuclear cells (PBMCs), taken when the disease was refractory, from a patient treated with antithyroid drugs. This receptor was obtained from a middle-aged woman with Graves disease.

CDR3 in amino acids: CASSYLGYGYTF. In DNA, the CDR3 is TGTGCCAGCAGTTACTTGGGGTATGGCTACACCTTC. This chain uses TRBV6-2 or TRBV6-3 with TRBJ1-2, with D unresolved. The CDR3 has 12 amino acids. The germline gives CDR1 MNHEY, CDR2 SVGEGT. Trimming took off 1 base at V and 5 bases at J, with 5 bases between the two ends.